Presented here are 12 T cell receptor beta chains from one specimen sequenced in a study of Graves' ophthalmopathy and Graves' hyperthyroidism. Amplifying from RNA transcripts, the study obtained TCR beta CDR3 regions. Scientists carried out first-round RT-PCR using HTBI primers and then a second-round multiplex PCR. MiXCR was run by TCRdb on the multiplex PCR reads, yielding one entry per CDR3 protein. There are roughly 500,000 distinct CDR3 sequences in the sample; around an eighth occur only once, and 8% to 10% lies in the top ten. The material sequenced was blood. The receptor source for this set is a woman in her 30s with Graves' ophthalmopathy.

This clonotype was detected ten times or more. The chain is built from TRBV27 and TRBJ2-3; TRBD2 matches 9 bases. Germline CDR1 reads MNHEY; CDR2 reads SMNVEV (reference sequence). J was trimmed by 1 base and V by 3 bases; bases with no gene match: 5. This CDR3 region has 16 residues. Here the CDR3 reads CASSFLTSGGTDTQYF. DNA of the CDR3: TGTGCCAGCAGTTTCCTGACTAGCGGAGGCACAGATACGCAGTATTTT.

This clonotype was recorded many times. The V call is TRBV20-1, the J call TRBJ2-7; 7 bases fit TRBD2. There are 15 residues in the CDR3. V was pared by 6 bases and J by 2 bases, with 13 bases of the junction left unmatched. Germline V gene lookup returns CDR1 DFQATT and CDR2 SNEGSKA (reference sequence). The CDR3 protein is CSAPGRAGVTYEQYF. The CDR3 DNA reads TGCAGTGCCCCAGGGCGTGCGGGAGTGACCTACGAGCAGTACTTC.

This clonotype was recorded many times. The chain has TRBV5-1 and TRBJ1-6; D possibly corresponds to TRBD1 (5 bases). Trimming stripped 3 bases from V and 7 bases from J, with 17 bases between. This CDR3 contains 16 residues. Germline V lookup: CDR1 SGHRS, CDR2 YFSETQ. The DNA for the CDR3 is TGCGCCAGCAGCTCCACGGACGGGGCGGCAAATTCACCCCTCCACTTT. Translating it yields CASSSTDGAANSPLHF.

This clonotype came up many times. This rearrangement joins TRBV6-5 to TRBJ1-3; D is unresolved. The CDR3 runs to 14 residues. Trimming cost V 3 bases and J 0 bases, with 6 bases left between them. Per the germline V gene, CDR1 is MNHEY and CDR2 is SVGAGI. The CDR3 loop reads CASSYDNSGNTIYF. DNA for the CDR3: TGTGCCAGCAGTTATGACAACTCTGGAAACACCATATATTTT.

This clonotype was seen at least ten times. The chain combines TRBV29-1 with TRBJ1-6; no clear D. V was pared by 6 bases and J by 5 bases, with 14 bases between. Germline CDR1 SQVTM, CDR2 ANQGSEA. CDR3 length: 14 amino acids. CDR3 in DNA: TGCAGCGTACGGGCCGCTTATAATAATTCACCCCTCCACTTT. It translates to CSVRAAYNNSPLHF. Full variable domain (outside the CDR3, taken from reference TRBV29-1 and TRBJ1-6): SAVISQKPSRDICQRGTSLTIQCQVDSQVTMMFWYRQQPGQSLTLIATANQGSEATYESGFVIDKFPISRPNLTFSTLTVSNMSPEDSSIYLCSVRAAYNNSPLHFGNGTRLTVT.

In its sample, this clonotype was seen a few times. The rearrangement links TRBV30 to TRBJ1-1; tentatively, D is TRBD1 (5 bases). CDR1 GTSNPN and CDR2 SVGIG come from the germline V gene (reference sequence). This CDR3 is built from 14 residues. V was pared by 4 bases and J by 0 bases, with 12 bases between. CDR3 DNA: TGTGCCTGGAATGGCGGGGGAGTGAACACTGAAGCTTTCTTT. It is translated as CAWNGGGVNTEAFF. Using reference TRBV30 and TRBJ1-1 for the parts outside the CDR3, the full variable domain is SQTIHQWPATLVQPVGSPLSLECTVEGTSNPNLYWYRQAAGRGLQLLFYSVGIGQISSEVPQNLSASRPQDRQFILSSKKLLLSDSGFYLCAWNGGGVNTEAFFGQGTRLTVV.

This clonotype was found many times. This chain uses TRBV28 with TRBJ2-7; 10 bases line up with TRBD2. The CDR3 loop spans 16 amino acids. V shed 7 bases and J 2 bases; nucleotides not matched to a gene: 11. The V gene's germline CDR1 is MDHEN and CDR2 SYDVKM. The CDR3 spells CASTISRLAGAYEQYF. CDR3 in DNA: TGTGCCAGCACCATATCGAGGCTAGCGGGGGCCTACGAGCAGTACTTC.

This clonotype was observed many times. The CDR3 reads CASSLGTVSTEAFF. CDR3 in DNA: TGTGCCAGCAGTTTAGGGACAGTGAGTACTGAAGCTTTCTTT. The J gene is TRBJ1-1, the V gene TRBV12-3 or TRBV12-4; D possibly corresponds to TRBD1 (6 bases). The CDR3 is made up of 14 amino acids. V gave up 1 base and J gave up 5 bases, with 11 bases separating them.

In this sample, this clonotype turned up many times. The J gene is TRBJ2-7, the V gene TRBV25-1; D tentatively reads TRBD1 or TRBD2 (7 bases each). CDR1 is MGHDK, CDR2 SYGVNS, per germline. Trimming shortened V by 6 bases and J by 7 bases, and 19 bases separated the two germline ends. The CDR3 is made up of 14 amino acids. CDR3 DNA: TGTGCCAGCAGCAGAGGGGGCGGGGGCAGGGAGCAGTACTTC. Residues: CASSRGGGGREQYF.

In this sample, this clonotype turned up many times. This rearrangement joins TRBV28 to TRBJ1-2; D not resolved. CDR1 and CDR2 (germline): MDHEN, SYDVKM. Trimming stripped 2 bases from V and 8 bases from J, with 15 bases between. The CDR3 totals 14 residues. CDR3 in amino acids: CASSLRVPLGGYTF. CDR3 bases: TGTGCCAGCAGTTTACGGGTGCCACTGGGGGGCTACACCTTC.

The chain recombines TRBV9 with TRBJ2-7; 9 bases match TRBD1. Germline trimming cut 5 bases from V and 1 base from J; bases unmatched to any gene: 10. This CDR3 has 16 amino acids. Germline CDR1 is SGDLS and CDR2 is YYNGEE. CDR3 nucleotide sequence: TGTGCCAGCAGTGACAACCGGGACAGGGTGTCCTACGAGCAGTACTTC. It is translated as CASSDNRDRVSYEQYF.

There are many counts of this clonotype. CDR3 in DNA: TGCGCCAGCAGCCAAGACAGGGAAACCTACGAGCAGTACTTC. Protein sequence: CASSQDRETYEQYF. This chain joins TRBV4-1 and TRBJ2-7; D possibly corresponds to TRBD1 (5 bases). Between the trimmed V and J ends, which lost 0 bases and 2 bases, there was a span of 8 bases. From germline, CDR1 is MGHRA and CDR2 YSYEKL. This CDR3 is 14 amino acids long.